A single sample is the source of the 32 T cell receptor beta chains below, sequenced in a study of regulatory T cells in long-lasting Graves disease. Time point: newly diagnosed GD, antithyroid drugs for less than 3 months. Extracted PBMC RNA gave rise to the TCR library. Arm-PCR of CDR3 regions and iRepertoire HTBI primers were the basis on which TCR beta libraries were built. TCRdb reanalysed the multiplex PCR reads using MiXCR and keeps one entry per CDR3 protein. Of fewer than 550,000 distinct CDR3 sequences listed, approximately 16% are singletons. Another study also made use of these data, one on T cells in Graves' hyperthyroidism and ophthalmopathy.

The sample consisted of peripheral blood mononuclear cells (PBMCs), taken at new diagnosis, from a patient treated with antithyroid drugs. These receptors came from a woman aged 35 to 59 with Graves disease.

This clonotype was seen ten or more times. The V gene is TRBV3-1, the J gene TRBJ1-2, with D unclear. With 2 bases removed from V and 4 bases from J, the gap between germline ends came to 8 bases. From germline, CDR1 is LGHDT and CDR2 YNNKEL (reference sequence). This CDR3 spans 13 amino acids. The CDR3 DNA reads as TGTGCCAGCAGCCAAACAGAAGTCTATGGCTACACCTTC. Protein product: CASSQTEVYGYTF.

This clonotype appeared many times. The chain links TRBV20-1 to TRBJ2-7, with D possibly called TRBD1 or TRBD2 (5 bases each). The V end lost 6 bases, the J end lost 0 bases, and 12 bases lay between the germline ends. Germline CDR1 and CDR2: DFQATT and SNEGSKA (reference sequence). The CDR3 is made up of 13 amino acids. As DNA, the CDR3 is TGCAGTGCGACCGGGACGGGCTCCTACGAGCAGTACTTC. Its protein product is CSATGTGSYEQYF.

The chain combines TRBV20-1 with TRBJ2-3; D perhaps matches TRBD2 (5 bases). V was trimmed by 2 bases and J by 0 bases, leaving 15 bases between them. Germline lookup yields CDR1 DFQATT and CDR2 SNEGSKA (reference sequence). This CDR3 region has 16 residues. DNA for the CDR3: TGCAGTGCTAGAACGGCGGGTCTACCTAGCACAGATACGCAGTATTTT. This gives the protein CSARTAGLPSTDTQYF.

The rearrangement joins TRBV5-4 to TRBJ2-2; the D gene is possibly TRBD1 (7 bases). V shed 2 bases and J shed 7 bases, with 15 bases lying between them. Germline CDR1 and CDR2: SGHNT and YYREEE (reference sequence). The CDR3 has 15 amino acids. CDR3 in amino acids: CASSLDRVGGGELFF. CDR3 DNA: TGTGCCAGCAGCTTAGACAGGGTCGGGGGCGGGGAGCTGTTTTTT.

This clonotype was detected ten times or more. In DNA, the CDR3 is TGTGCCAGCGCGCTCGGAAACACCATATATTTT. The encoded protein is CASALGNTIYF. The chain carries TRBV6-1 and TRBJ1-3; no clear D gene. CDR3 length: 11 amino acids. The V end was cut by 8 bases, the J end by 4 bases, with 6 bases between. Germline V lookup: CDR1 MNHNS, CDR2 SASEGT.

The chain uses TRBV30 and TRBJ2-3; D is undetermined. Trimming cost V 0 bases and J 0 bases, with 10 bases left between them. The length of the CDR3 is 15 residues. Per germline, CDR1 GTSNPN and CDR2 SVGIG (reference sequence). The CDR3 sequence is CAWSVGDSSTDTQYF. CDR3 sequence (DNA): TGTGCCTGGAGTGTAGGTGACTCTAGCACAGATACGCAGTATTTT. Complete variable domain (other parts from reference TRBV30 and TRBJ2-3): SQTIHQWPATLVQPVGSPLSLECTVEGTSNPNLYWYRQAAGRGLQLLFYSVGIGQISSEVPQNLSASRPQDRQFILSSKKLLLSDSGFYLCAWSVGDSSTDTQYFGPGTRLTVL.

This clonotype has ten or more counts. The CDR3 sequence is CASSQAGQGSYEQYF. The CDR3 nucleotides read TGTGCCAGCAGCCAGGCGGGCCAAGGGTCCTACGAGCAGTACTTC. The J gene is TRBJ2-7, the V gene TRBV11-3; the D gene is possibly TRBD2 (5 bases). Trimming removed 5 bases from V and 1 base from J, with 15 bases in between. The CDR3 has 15 residues. The germline V gene has CDR1 SGHNT and CDR2 YENEEA.

This clonotype came up many times. This chain connects TRBV24-1 to TRBJ2-5; 9 nucleotides agree with TRBD1. V lost 7 bases to trimming and J lost 5 bases; unmatched junction nucleotides: 10. The CDR3 is 15 residues long. Germline V lookup: CDR1 KGHDR, CDR2 SFDVKD. This CDR3 reads CATRSGQGSGETQYF. Written as DNA, the CDR3 is TGTGCCACCAGATCCGGACAGGGGAGTGGTGAGACCCAGTACTTC.

The rearrangement links TRBV5-1 to TRBJ1-1; TRBD1 agrees at 8 bases. V lost 5 bases to trimming and J lost 3 bases; unmatched junction nucleotides: 12. Germline loops: CDR1 SGHRS, CDR2 YFSETQ. This CDR3 contains 16 residues. The CDR3 DNA is TGCGCCAGCAGTGGAAGAACAGGGGGGGGTGACACTGAAGCTTTCTTT. It is translated as CASSGRTGGGDTEAFF. Full variable domain (rest looked up from reference TRBV5-1 and TRBJ1-1): KAGVTQTPRYLIKTRGQQVTLSCSPISGHRSVSWYQQTPGQGLQFLFEYFSETQRNKGNFPGRFSGRQFSNSRSEMNVSTLELGDSALYLCASSGRTGGGDTEAFFGQGTRLTVV.

This clonotype has only a few counts. This CDR3 reads CASVQGYTDTQYF. For the CDR3, the DNA is TGTGCCAGCGTGCAGGGATACACAGATACGCAGTATTTT. The chain joins TRBV6-1 to TRBJ2-3, with D possibly TRBD1 on 5 matching bases. V was clipped by 8 bases and J by 2 bases, with 11 bases between them. The CDR3 contains 13 residues. In germline, CDR1 is MNHNS, CDR2 SASEGT.

This clonotype was detected only a few times. This rearrangement joins TRBV30 to TRBJ1-2; D is unresolved. Germline assignment: CDR1 GTSNPN and CDR2 SVGIG (reference sequence). Trimming cost V 4 bases and J 4 bases, with 13 bases left between them. CDR3 size: 13 residues. CDR3 bases: TGTGCCTGGACGCGTGAGACACTCTATGGCTACACCTTC. Protein sequence: CAWTRETLYGYTF.

This clonotype was counted only a few times. The rearrangement joins TRBV5-1 to TRBJ2-5; TRBD2 agrees at 9 bases. This CDR3 is built from 17 residues. V was pared by 5 bases and J by 0 bases, with 11 bases of the junction left unmatched. CDR1 and CDR2 from the germline V gene are SGHRS and YFSETQ. The CDR3 region is CASSHGTSPSNQETQYF. The CDR3 DNA reads TGCGCCAGCAGTCATGGGACTAGCCCAAGTAACCAAGAGACCCAGTACTTC.

This clonotype has just a few counts. This chain connects TRBV4-1 to TRBJ1-1; D is unclear. V lost 3 bases, J lost 7 bases, and 18 bases lay in between. Germline-derived CDR1 and CDR2 are MGHRA and YSYEKL. The CDR3 covers 15 residues. The CDR3 coding sequence is TGCGCCAGCAGCCATCACACCAAACCCAAAGTTGAAGCTTTCTTT. Translating it yields CASSHHTKPKVEAFF.

This rearrangement joins TRBV6-1 to TRBJ1-3, with D unresolved. V lost 5 bases and J lost 0, with 17 bases in between. Germline V gene sequence: CDR1 MNHNS, CDR2 SASEGT. This CDR3 spans 17 amino acids. In DNA form, the CDR3 reads TGTGCCAGCAGTAACCCCCCCCCTTATCACTCTGGAAACACCATATATTTT. Amino acid sequence: CASSNPPPYHSGNTIYF.

This clonotype was observed a few times. The chain employs TRBV6-1 and TRBJ1-3; D possibly corresponds to TRBD1 (6 bases). CDR3 length: 16 amino acids. Germline-derived CDR1 and CDR2 are MNHNS and SASEGT. Deletions cut 6 bases from V and 0 bases from J, with 15 bases between. The CDR3 DNA is TGTGCCAGCAGCCCTCAGGGACAACGCTCTGGAAACACCATATATTTT. It yields the protein CASSPQGQRSGNTIYF.

This clonotype was counted a few times. The CDR3 region is CSVGSGVYNEQFF. CDR3 DNA sequence: TGCAGCGTCGGATCAGGGGTCTACAATGAGCAGTTCTTC. This chain uses TRBV29-1 with TRBJ2-1; D is possibly TRBD1 (6 bases). Trimming removed 6 bases at V and 3 bases at J, with 12 bases between. CDR1 SQVTM and CDR2 ANQGSEA come from the germline V gene. This CDR3 has 13 residues.

V gene TRBV7-3 combines with J gene TRBJ2-2; 9 bases match TRBD1. V shed 4 bases and J 6 bases; nucleotides not matched to a gene: 6. CDR1 and CDR2 (germline): SGHTA, FQGTGA. This CDR3 comprises 15 residues. The CDR3 sequence: CASSSRQGGAGELFF. CDR3 DNA: TGTGCCAGCAGCTCAAGACAGGGGGGGGCCGGGGAGCTGTTTTTT.

This sequence joins TRBV5-4 and TRBJ1-3; D possibly corresponds to TRBD1 (5 bases). Germline V gene lookup returns CDR1 SGHNT and CDR2 YYREEE (reference sequence). V was shortened by 3 bases and J by 4 bases, with 14 bases between the two germline ends. The CDR3 extends over 15 amino acids. CDR3 loop: CASSWDGRSGNTIYF. The CDR3 nucleotides are TGTGCCAGCAGCTGGGACGGACGGTCAGGAAACACCATATATTTT.

Ten or more counts support this clonotype. The chain combines TRBV14 with TRBJ2-1; TRBD2 is a possible D gene (5 bases). V was pared by 2 bases and J by 8 bases, with 13 bases between. CDR3 size: 14 residues. Germline lookup yields CDR1 SGHDN and CDR2 FVKESK. In DNA, the CDR3 is TGTGCCAGCAGCCAATTACTCCAGAGGGATGAGCAGTTCTTC. It specifies CASSQLLQRDEQFF.

This clonotype turned up a few times. The rearrangement joins TRBV4-1 to TRBJ2-1; 8 nucleotides agree with TRBD1. This CDR3 is 16 amino acids long. Germline V gene lookup returns CDR1 MGHRA and CDR2 YSYEKL. The trim removed 1 base at V and 8 bases at J, leaving 10 bases unmatched. The CDR3 spells CASSQGIGRGQDEQFF. The CDR3 nucleotides are TGCGCCAGCAGCCAAGGAATCGGCAGGGGGCAAGATGAGCAGTTCTTC.

This clonotype was picked up many times. The chain carries TRBV12-3 or TRBV12-4 and TRBJ2-7, with 9 bases matching TRBD1. Trimming at V came to 5 bases and at J to 2 bases, leaving 22 bases not matched to a gene. The CDR3 loop spans 20 amino acids. CDR3 loop: CASSHRIRDRVIWGTYEQYF. DNA of the CDR3: TGTGCCAGCAGTCACCGGATCCGGGACAGGGTGATTTGGGGGACCTACGAGCAGTACTTC.

The V gene is TRBV12-3 or TRBV12-4, the J gene TRBJ2-3; 10 bases match TRBD2. The CDR3 is 15 amino acids. J lost 3 bases, V lost 6 bases, and 6 bases had no gene match. CDR3 coding DNA: TGTGCCAGCAGCTTCCAGCGGGGGGGGACAGATACGCAGTATTTT. It encodes CASSFQRGGTDTQYF.

This clonotype was detected only a few times. The genes are TRBV7-9 and TRBJ2-1; D is undetermined. The germline gives CDR1 SEHNR, CDR2 FQNEAQ (reference sequence). CDR3 length: 17 amino acids. Trimming took off 1 base at V and 0 bases at J, with 13 bases between the two ends. The CDR3 spells CASSLDVSESSYNEQFF. In DNA form, the CDR3 reads TGTGCCAGCAGCTTAGACGTAAGCGAAAGCTCCTACAATGAGCAGTTCTTC.

This clonotype was observed many times. The chain recombines TRBV6-2 or TRBV6-3 with TRBJ2-3; TRBD1 matches 8 bases. CDR1 is MNHEY, CDR2 SVGEGT, per germline. V lost 6 bases and J lost 3; bases outside the gene matches: 11. The CDR3 is made up of 16 amino acids. The CDR3 reads CASRAWTGSGTDTQYF. CDR3 DNA: TGTGCCAGCAGGGCCTGGACAGGGTCTGGAACAGATACGCAGTATTTT.

This clonotype occurred many times. This sequence joins TRBV7-9 and TRBJ2-7; D is ambiguous. Per germline, CDR1 SEHNR and CDR2 FQNEAQ (reference sequence). The germline V and J ends were trimmed by 6 bases and 1 base, with 16 bases remaining between them. CDR3 length: 15 residues. As DNA, the CDR3 is TGTGCCAGCAGTTTCGGGTACGGACCATCCTACGAGCAGTACTTC. Amino acids: CASSFGYGPSYEQYF. The full variable domain, in which reference TRBV7-9 and TRBJ2-7 provide the parts outside the CDR3, is DTGVSQNPRHKITKRGQNVTFRCDPISEHNRLYWYRQTLGQGPEFLTYFQNEAQLEKSRLLSDRFSAERPKGSFSTLEIQRTEQGDSAMYLCASSFGYGPSYEQYFGPGTRLTVT.

A few counts support this clonotype. V is TRBV7-2 and J is TRBJ2-1, with TRBD2 matching 9 bases. The CDR3 spans 14 residues. The germline gives CDR1 SGHTA, CDR2 FQGNSA. Trimming took 5 bases from V and 9 from J; bases not matched to a gene: 8. CDR3 in amino acids: CASSKERGVTEQFF. The CDR3 DNA follows: TGTGCCAGCAGCAAAGAGCGGGGGGTTACTGAGCAGTTCTTC.

This clonotype has a handful of counts. V and J are TRBV5-1 and TRBJ2-3; D may be TRBD1 or TRBD2 (5 bases each). This CDR3 has 14 amino acids. The germline V gene has CDR1 SGHRS and CDR2 YFSETQ. V lost 4 bases, J lost 1 base, and 10 bases lay in between. CDR3 in DNA: TGCGCCAGCAGCACGGGACCCGGCACAGATACGCAGTATTTT. This sequence encodes CASSTGPGTDTQYF.

The V call is TRBV20-1, the J call TRBJ2-3, with 8 bases fitting TRBD1. Germline V gene sequence: CDR1 DFQATT, CDR2 SNEGSKA (reference sequence). Losses at the gene ends were 4 bases for V and 5 bases for J; bases not matched to a gene: 11. This CDR3 has 15 residues. The CDR3 sequence: CSATRNRGAGDTQYF. DNA for the CDR3: TGCAGTGCTACAAGAAACAGGGGGGCTGGAGATACGCAGTATTTT.

This clonotype has ten or more counts. V usage is TRBV12-3 or TRBV12-4 and J usage is TRBJ1-5; the D is unclear. The V gene lost 0 bases and the J gene lost 4 bases, with 10 bases spanning the gap. This CDR3 is built from 15 residues. The CDR3 coding sequence is TGTGCCAGCAGTTTAGCGCTTGGCGGAAATCAGCCCCAGCATTTT. Protein product: CASSLALGGNQPQHF.

Many counts were recorded for this clonotype. V is TRBV3-1 and J is TRBJ2-7, with D unresolved. Germline CDR1 is LGHDT and CDR2 is YNNKEL (reference sequence). This CDR3 is 13 amino acids long. The V gene lost 4 bases and the J gene lost 8 bases, with 15 bases spanning the gap. CDR3 region: CASSPGSETKQYF. Written as DNA, the CDR3 is TGTGCCAGCAGCCCGGGTTCGGAAACCAAGCAGTACTTC.

This clonotype was recorded many times. The chain joins TRBV15 to TRBJ2-3; tentative D call: TRBD1 (6 bases). V lost 3 bases and J lost 5, with 12 bases in between. This CDR3 is built from 14 residues. Germline values: CDR1 LNHNV, CDR2 YYDKDF (reference sequence). This chain's CDR3 is CATSSRTARDTQYF. The CDR3 DNA is TGTGCCACCAGCAGTAGGACAGCAAGAGATACGCAGTATTTT.

The V gene is TRBV7-2, the J gene TRBJ2-5; 10 bases map to TRBD2. Trimming took 1 base from V and 5 from J; bases not matched to a gene: 4. The CDR3 runs to 15 residues. CDR1 SGHTA and CDR2 FQGNSA come from the germline V gene. CDR3 protein: CASSLVGLAFETQYF. CDR3 bases: TGTGCCAGCAGCTTAGTGGGACTAGCGTTTGAGACCCAGTACTTC.